This TCR beta chain came from a study of vaccination effects on CD4 cells after COVID-19. Prior to sequencing, the ViraFEST assay stimulated PBMC with viral peptide pools, which expanded the antigen-specific CD4+ T cells. CD4+ T cells were isolated after around 10 days of culture. Previously uninfected by SARS-CoV-2, the vaccine recipients also showed negative nucleocapsid antibodies. Cultivation was performed at roughly 2 million PBMC per well with roughly 9.1 IU/ml IL-2 and 7.5 to 10 ug/ml peptides added. Cultures received IL-2 medium that replaced half the medium on days 3 and 7. Looked up from germline, CDR1 is SGHDT and CDR2 is YYEEEE. The CDR3 has 15 residues. Trimming took off 5 bases at V and 2 bases at J, with 16 bases between the two ends. Note on this clone: Its antigen is as yet unknown.

This table comes from immunoSEQ multiplex PCR, and its TCRdb copy is limited to in-frame clones, with some not included. The sample has 35,000 to 50,000 clones; 77% are singletons. The chain recombines TRBV5-6 with TRBJ2-5; D perhaps matches TRBD2 (6 bases). The sequencing used CD4+ T cells from PBMCs cultured with HCoV-NL63 spike peptides, collected before COVID-19 vaccination. This TCR was recovered from a human donor who received a COVID-19 vaccine. CDR3: CASRTLGGTQETQYF. The CDR3 DNA follows: TGTGCCAGCAGGACCTTGGGCGGGACTCAAGAGACCCAGTACTTC.